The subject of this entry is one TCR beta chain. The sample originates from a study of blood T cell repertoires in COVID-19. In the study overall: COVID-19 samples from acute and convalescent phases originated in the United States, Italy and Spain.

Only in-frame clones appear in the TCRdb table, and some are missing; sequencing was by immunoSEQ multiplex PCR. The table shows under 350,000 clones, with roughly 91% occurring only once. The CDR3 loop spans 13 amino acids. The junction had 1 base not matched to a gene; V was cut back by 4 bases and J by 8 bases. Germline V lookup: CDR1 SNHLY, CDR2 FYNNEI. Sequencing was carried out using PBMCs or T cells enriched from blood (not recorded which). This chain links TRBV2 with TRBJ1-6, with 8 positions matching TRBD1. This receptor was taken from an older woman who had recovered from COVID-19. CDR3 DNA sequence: TGTGCCAGCAGTGGACAGGGGTATTCACCCCTCCACTTT. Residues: CASSGQGYSPLHF.